This T cell receptor beta chain was identified in a study of blood T cell repertoires in COVID-19. Background on the study: The origin of the acute and convalescent COVID-19 samples was the United States, Italy and Spain. Sample material is recorded as cDNA or gDNA derived from T cells, B-cell-depleted T cells, or PBMCs.

Per the authors' pipeline: Reference gene primer amplification in the assay estimated nucleated cell counts. Produced via immunoSEQ multiplex PCR; TCRdb's table is partial and in-frame only. V and J calls and clone size are given by that table; D and trimming were obtained from the DNA. The sample records about 200,000 clones, approximately 84% being singletons. The clonotype comes from a human donor with acute or convalescent COVID-19. The donor label of this sample is uncertain. Sequencing was done on a sample of peripheral blood.

The CDR3: CSVEPARDTEAFF. The CDR3 nucleotides are TGCAGCGTTGAACCCGCGCGTGACACTGAAGCTTTCTTT. The rearrangement joins TRBV29-1 to TRBJ1-1; D gene ambiguous. The V end was cut by 2 bases, the J end by 3 bases, with 10 bases between. In germline, CDR1 is SQVTM, CDR2 ANQGSEA. This CDR3 is built from 13 residues.